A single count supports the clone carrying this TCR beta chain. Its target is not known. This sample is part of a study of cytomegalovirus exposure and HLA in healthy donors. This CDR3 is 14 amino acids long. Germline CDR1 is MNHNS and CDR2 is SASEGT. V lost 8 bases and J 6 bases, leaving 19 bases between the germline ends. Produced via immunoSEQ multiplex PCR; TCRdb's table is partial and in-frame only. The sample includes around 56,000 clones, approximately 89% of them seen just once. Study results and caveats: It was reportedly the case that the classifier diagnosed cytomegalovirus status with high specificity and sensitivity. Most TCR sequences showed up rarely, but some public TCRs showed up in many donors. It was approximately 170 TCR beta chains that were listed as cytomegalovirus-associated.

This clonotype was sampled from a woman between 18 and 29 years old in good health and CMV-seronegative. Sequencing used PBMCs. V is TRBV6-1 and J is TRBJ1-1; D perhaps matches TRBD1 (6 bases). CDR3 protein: CASGFGRGGPEAFF. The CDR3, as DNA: TGTGCCAGCGGGTTTGGAAGGGGGGGCCCTGAAGCTTTCTTT.